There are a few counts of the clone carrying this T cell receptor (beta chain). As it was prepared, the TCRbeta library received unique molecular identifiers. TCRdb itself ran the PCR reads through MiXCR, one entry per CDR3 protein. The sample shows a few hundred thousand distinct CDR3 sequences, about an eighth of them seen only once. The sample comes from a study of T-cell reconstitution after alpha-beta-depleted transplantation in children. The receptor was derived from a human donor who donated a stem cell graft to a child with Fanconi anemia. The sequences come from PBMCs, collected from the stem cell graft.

This chain's CDR3 is CASSIRTGGNTEAFF. Here the CDR3 DNA reads TGTGCCAGCAGCATCCGGACAGGGGGGAACACTGAAGCTTTCTTT. The chain recombines TRBV9 with TRBJ1-1; TRBD1 agrees at 10 bases. Germline V lookup: CDR1 SGDLS, CDR2 YYNGEE. This CDR3 region has 15 residues. J was trimmed by 1 base and V by 4 bases; bases with no gene match: 4.